This passage covers 9 T cell receptor beta chains from one sample sequenced in a study of early T cells in non-severe SARS-CoV-2 infection. TCRdb reprocessed the 5' RACE reads with MiXCR, giving one entry per CDR3 protein. Of 25,000 to 35,000 distinct CDR3 sequences in the sample, around 7% were seen once. Source material: whole blood. Receptors originate from an adult who was a healthcare worker with PCR-confirmed SARS-CoV-2 infection or an uninfected control (not recorded which).

As concerns this clonotype: The junction departs from the called germline gene at one end, perhaps through a read error. The gene calls are TRBV28 and TRBJ2-1, with no clear D. The germline V gene has CDR1 MDHEN and CDR2 SYDVKM. The CDR3 consists of 11 residues. The CDR3 here is CASSLFSEQSF. The CDR3 nucleotides read TGTGCCAGCAGTTTGTTTAGTGAGCAGTCCTTC.

This clonotype was detected ten times or more. This rearrangement joins TRBV6-5 to TRBJ1-2; 9 bases agree with TRBD1. After removal of 6 bases from V and 8 bases from J, the junction contained 7 bases not matched to a gene. The germline V gene has CDR1 MNHEY and CDR2 SVGAGI. This CDR3 contains 13 residues. CDR3 in DNA: TGTGCCAGCAGACAACAGGGGGCGAGGGGCTACACCTTC. Translated: CASRQQGARGYTF.

This clonotype was observed once. V is TRBV14 and J is TRBJ2-1; the D is unclear. The CDR3 has 16 amino acids. Looked up from germline, CDR1 is SGHDN and CDR2 is FVKESK. Trimming stripped 4 bases from V and 0 bases from J, with 13 bases between. The DNA for the CDR3 is TGTGCCAGCAGCCCGAGGACCGTAAGCTCCTACAATGAGCAGTTCTTC. Translated, it gives CASSPRTVSSYNEQFF.

This clonotype qualifies as medium-sized (0.01 to 0.1%). This chain links TRBV10-3 with TRBJ2-5; D is undetermined. Germline CDR1 is ENHRY and CDR2 is SYGVKD. V lost 6 bases, J lost 1 base, and 9 bases lay in between. This CDR3 region has 13 residues. The CDR3 nucleotides read TGTGCCATCAGCGGACCGATCCAAGAGACCCAGTACTTC. Protein product: CAISGPIQETQYF.

The J gene is TRBJ1-2, the V gene TRBV28, with TRBD1 matching over 7 bases. V lost 5 bases, J lost 5 bases, and 8 bases stayed unmatched. Germline V CDR1 and CDR2: MDHEN, SYDVKM. This CDR3 spans 14 amino acids. CDR3 amino acids: CASSPGTVGYGYTF. The CDR3 DNA follows: TGTGCCAGCAGTCCAGGGACAGTCGGGTATGGCTACACCTTC.

This clonotype occurred many times. The chain joins TRBV10-1 to TRBJ2-3, with 9 bases matching TRBD2. V gave up 4 bases and J gave up 1 base; unmatched junction bases: 6. The CDR3 sequence is 16 residues long. In germline, CDR1 is WNHNN, CDR2 SYGVQD (reference sequence). The CDR3 region has the DNA TGCGCCAGCAGTGTCTCGACTAGCGGTCGCACAGATACGCAGTATTTT. It yields the protein CASSVSTSGRTDTQYF.

This clonotype was detected many times. The J gene is TRBJ2-1, the V gene TRBV3-1; the D gene is possibly TRBD2 (6 bases). This CDR3 has 15 residues. Trimming shortened V by 4 bases and J by 1 base, and 11 bases separated the two germline ends. The germline V gene encodes CDR1 LGHDT and CDR2 YNNKEL (reference sequence). For the CDR3, the DNA is TGTGCCAGCAGCCTTTTGGGGGGATCCTACAATGAGCAGTTCTTC. Translated: CASSLLGGSYNEQFF.

This clonotype was counted at least ten times. This chain links TRBV6-5 with TRBJ2-5, with 13 positions matching TRBD2. The germline gives CDR1 MNHEY, CDR2 SVGAGI. This CDR3 comprises 17 residues. V trimming: 2 bases; J trimming: 4 bases; junction bases outside the gene matches: 7. This chain's CDR3 is CASSYTPGLAGRETQYF. The CDR3 nucleotides read TGTGCCAGCAGTTACACCCCGGGACTAGCGGGAAGAGAGACCCAGTACTTC.

This clonotype was counted at least ten times. The genes are TRBV11-2 and TRBJ2-1; TRBD1 aligns across 10 bases. V dropped 1 base and J dropped 0; count of bases not matched to a gene: 3. Germline CDR1 reads SGHAT; CDR2 reads FQNNGV. The CDR3 is 17 residues long. CDR3 region: CASSLGGTGASYNEQFF. The CDR3 bases are TGTGCCAGCAGCTTAGGAGGGACAGGGGCCTCCTACAATGAGCAGTTCTTC.